These 6 T cell receptor beta chains share one sample of origin, sequenced in a study of blood T cell dynamics during melanoma immunotherapy. General study results and limits: Cell-free DNA CDR3 sequences most resembled the immune-effector CD8+ subset, which was also most clonal.

The antigens of these receptors remain unknown. Sample time point: week 3, after first cycle of checkpoint inhibitor. Immune-effector memory T cells were defined as CD3+ CD4- CD8+ CD45RA- CD45RO-high CD27- CCR7-. Clones were read by immunoSEQ multiplex PCR, and TCRdb kept only the in-frame ones, dropping some. Altogether just under 850 clones are present, over 75% being singletons, with the ten largest covering roughly a tenth. Sequenced material: CD8+ T cells from blood, taken from a patient treated with checkpoint blockade. These receptor sequences come from a human donor with melanoma.

The J gene is TRBJ2-7, the V gene TRBV28, with 10 nucleotides matching TRBD2. After removal of 10 bases from V and 2 bases from J, the junction contained 8 bases not matched to a gene. The V gene's germline CDR1 is MDHEN and CDR2 SYDVKM. The CDR3 totals 14 residues. The CDR3 sequence is CATLELAGTYEQYF. CDR3 DNA sequence: TGTGCCACCCTAGAACTAGCGGGAACCTACGAGCAGTACTTC.

This clone was counted once. The chain has TRBV19 and TRBJ2-1, with 7 bases identical to TRBD1. Losses at the gene ends were 1 base for V and 4 bases for J; bases not matched to a gene: 7. The CDR3 runs to 16 residues. CDR1 LNHDA and CDR2 SQIVND come from the germline V gene (reference sequence). The CDR3 sequence is CASSIGWGQTYNEQFF. Here the CDR3 DNA reads TGTGCCAGTAGTATAGGTTGGGGACAGACGTACAATGAGCAGTTCTTC.

The V call is TRBV16, the J call TRBJ2-1; 10 bases map to TRBD2. Germline V gene sequence: CDR1 KGHSY, CDR2 FQNENV. The CDR3 contains 16 residues. J gave up 4 bases and V 0 bases, and 3 bases lay outside the gene matches. Written as DNA, the CDR3 is TGTGCCAGCAGCCAATCAAGCGGGAGGGCTTACAATGAGCAGTTCTTC. Residues: CASSQSSGRAYNEQFF.

Only a few counts were recorded for this clone. The V call is TRBV28, the J call TRBJ2-7; 7 positions agree with TRBD1. In germline, CDR1 is MDHEN, CDR2 SYDVKM. The length of the CDR3 is 15 residues. V gave up 6 bases and J gave up 1 base; unmatched junction bases: 9. The CDR3 DNA is TGTGCCAGCAGGCGTCCAGGGGGTACTTCCTACGAGCAGTACTTC. This codes for CASRRPGGTSYEQYF. The whole variable domain, remainder taken from reference TRBV28 and TRBJ2-7, is DVKVTQSSRYLVKRTGEKVFLECVQDMDHENMFWYRQDPGLGLRLIYFSYDVKMKEKGDIPEGYSVSREKKERFSLILESASTNQTSMYLCASRRPGGTSYEQYFGPGTRLTVT.

CDR3 bases: TGTGCCAGCAGCTTAACGCACGAGCAGTACTTC. Residues: CASSLTHEQYF. V and J are TRBV7-3 and TRBJ2-7; D ambiguous. V dropped 0 bases and J dropped 5 bases, with 2 bases sitting between them. Germline V gene lookup returns CDR1 SGHTA and CDR2 FQGTGA. The CDR3 length is 11 residues.

The rearrangement uses TRBV9 and TRBJ2-3; 8 nucleotides match TRBD2. V lost 5 bases and J lost 9; bases outside the gene matches: 8. Germline V gives CDR1 SGDLS, CDR2 YYNGEE. This CDR3 has 13 residues. The CDR3 DNA reads TGTGCCAGCAGATCGGGGGGGCAGAGAACGCAGTATTTT. Amino acids: CASRSGGQRTQYF.